These 25 T cell receptor beta chains originate from one sample sequenced in a study of blood T cell repertoires in COVID-19. Some clones are missing from TCRdb's copy, which holds only in-frame ones; the method was immunoSEQ multiplex PCR. The sample shows about 140,000 clones, 70% to 90% of them seen only once. The sequenced material came from peripheral blood. All receptors come from a woman aged 60 to 75 with acute or convalescent COVID-19.

The rearrangement uses TRBV3-1 (or the pseudogene TRBV3-2) and TRBJ1-3; D gene unclear. The length of the CDR3 is 12 residues. V dropped 6 bases and J dropped 4 bases, with 7 bases sitting between them. The V gene's germline CDR1 is LGHDT and CDR2 YNNKEL (reference sequence). The CDR3 reads CASRGAGNTIYF. CDR3 nucleotide sequence: TGTGCCAGCAGGGGCGCCGGAAACACCATATATTTT.

This chain links TRBV28 with TRBJ1-5; D is unresolved. Trimming removed 1 base at V and 0 bases at J, with 7 bases between. This CDR3 contains 15 residues. The germline CDR1 and CDR2 sequences are MDHEN and SYDVKM. The CDR3 region has the DNA TGTGCCAGCAGTTTATCGGTATATAGCAATCAGCCCCAGCATTTT. This gives the protein CASSLSVYSNQPQHF.

In its sample, this clone was seen once. V and J are TRBV7-2 and TRBJ2-1, with 10 bases that match TRBD2. The CDR3 runs 16 residues. CDR1 and CDR2 from the germline V gene are SGHTA and FQGNSA. V trimming: 5 bases; J trimming: 2 bases; junction bases outside the gene matches: 6. The CDR3 DNA reads as TGTGCCAGCAGCCTCTTAGCGGGGGGCCCCTACAATGAGCAGTTCTTC. Amino acid sequence: CASSLLAGGPYNEQFF. Full variable domain (missing parts from reference TRBV7-2 and TRBJ2-1): GAGVSQSPSNKVTEKGKDVELRCDPISGHTALYWYRQSLGQGLEFLIYFQGNSAPDKSGLPSDRFSAERTGGSVSTLTIQRTQQEDSAVYLCASSLLAGGPYNEQFFGPGTRLTVL.

The rearrangement joins TRBV5-1 to TRBJ1-3; weak D call: TRBD1 (5 bases). The CDR3 runs to 13 residues. CDR1 and CDR2 (germline): SGHRS, YFSETQ. Trimming cost V 7 bases and J 0 bases, with 8 bases left between them. The CDR3 coding sequence is TGCGCCAGCCAGGACACCTCTGGAAACACCATATATTTT. Amino acid sequence: CASQDTSGNTIYF.

The chain has TRBV7-9 and TRBJ2-5; maybe TRBD2 (5 bases). The V gene's germline CDR1 is SEHNR and CDR2 FQNEAQ (reference sequence). The CDR3 is 14 amino acids. V was clipped by 5 bases and J by 0 bases, with 10 bases between them. As DNA, the CDR3 is TGTGCCAGCAGCCCGCCGGGGTACCAAGAGACCCAGTACTTC. Its translation is CASSPPGYQETQYF.

This clone was recorded once. V and J are TRBV9 and TRBJ2-2; D unresolved. The germline V gene has CDR1 SGDLS and CDR2 YYNGEE. V lost 4 bases and J lost 1, with 5 bases in between. The CDR3 extends over 13 amino acids. CDR3 sequence reads: CASSPGNTGELFF. The CDR3 coding sequence is TGTGCCAGCAGCCCGGGGAACACCGGGGAGCTGTTTTTT.

CDR3 DNA: TGTGCCAGCAGCCTCAGAGGTAGCGGTAACTACAATGAGCAGTTCTTC. Residues: CASSLRGSGNYNEQFF. The V gene is TRBV11-2, the J gene TRBJ2-1; perhaps TRBD2 as D (6 bases). This CDR3 is 16 amino acids long. Germline CDR1 and CDR2: SGHAT and FQNNGV. V lost 5 bases to trimming and J lost 3 bases, with 17 bases between them.

The chain has TRBV7-2 and TRBJ1-2; 9 nucleotides line up with TRBD1. The CDR3 is 16 residues long. Germline loops: CDR1 SGHTA, CDR2 FQGNSA. With V trimmed by 0 bases and J by 4 bases, 6 bases remained unmatched. The CDR3 region is CASSLALTGGRYGYTF. The CDR3 bases are TGTGCCAGCAGCTTAGCCCTAACAGGGGGCCGCTATGGCTACACCTTC.

The rearrangement joins TRBV27 to TRBJ2-5; weak D call: TRBD2 (5 bases). V was shortened by 0 bases and J by 3 bases, with 14 bases between the two germline ends. CDR3 size: 16 residues. Germline-derived CDR1 and CDR2 are MNHEY and SMNVEV (reference sequence). CDR3 DNA sequence: TGTGCCAGCAGTTTATCGAAGCTAGAGGGTAAAGAGACCCAGTACTTC. Translation: CASSLSKLEGKETQYF.

V is TRBV19 and J is TRBJ2-7; D perhaps matches TRBD1 (5 bases). CDR3 length: 15 amino acids. The germline V gene encodes CDR1 LNHDA and CDR2 SQIVND (reference sequence). Deletions cut 7 bases from V and 2 bases from J, with 18 bases between. CDR3 in amino acids: CASMALGAGTYEQYF. Written as DNA, the CDR3 is TGTGCCAGTATGGCCCTTGGGGCCGGTACCTACGAGCAGTACTTC.

The rearrangement links TRBV5-4 to TRBJ2-1; 9 nucleotides agree with TRBD1. The ends lost 9 bases at V and 3 bases at J; junction bases unmatched: 7. The germline gives CDR1 SGHNT, CDR2 YYREEE (reference sequence). This CDR3 has 14 amino acids. The CDR3 spells CATIGDRDYNEQFF. CDR3 nucleotides: TGTGCCACGATTGGGGACAGGGACTACAATGAGCAGTTCTTC. The whole variable domain, remainder taken from reference TRBV5-4 and TRBJ2-1, is ETGVTQSPTHLIKTRGQQVTLRCSSQSGHNTVSWYQQALGQGPQFIFQYYREEENGRGNFPPRFSGLQFPNYSSELNVNALELDDSALYLCATIGDRDYNEQFFGPGTRLTVL.

V usage is TRBV4-2 and J usage is TRBJ1-1; TRBD1 aligns across 10 bases. The V gene end was trimmed by 1 base and the J gene end by 2 bases; junction bases not matched to a gene: 4. Germline CDR1 reads LGHNA; CDR2 reads YNFKEQ. The CDR3 length is 16 residues. The chain's CDR3 is CASSQVWTGGNTEAFF. The CDR3 bases are TGTGCCAGCAGCCAAGTTTGGACAGGGGGAAACACTGAAGCTTTCTTT.

V usage is TRBV19 and J usage is TRBJ1-5; D may be TRBD1 (6 bases). V gave up 1 base and J gave up 4 bases, with 11 bases separating them. From germline, CDR1 is LNHDA and CDR2 SQIVND (reference sequence). The CDR3 sequence is 15 residues long. CDR3 coding DNA: TGTGCCAGTAGTATAGTAGCAGGGGCAAATCAGCCCCAGCATTTT. This sequence encodes CASSIVAGANQPQHF.

The V call is TRBV9, the J call TRBJ1-1; D uncertain. Germline V CDR1 and CDR2: SGDLS, YYNGEE. The CDR3 loop spans 15 amino acids. V was pared by 4 bases and J by 6 bases, with 19 bases between. Here the CDR3 DNA reads TGTGCCAGCAGCACGCAAGGAGGCAATCCTGCTGAAGCTTTCTTT. This encodes CASSTQGGNPAEAFF.

This clone was recorded once. CDR3 residues: CASSIGRMELHEQYF. The CDR3 DNA sequence: TGTGCCAGTAGTATCGGTAGAATGGAGCTCCACGAGCAGTACTTC. The chain has TRBV19 and TRBJ2-7; the D is unclear. This CDR3 is built from 15 residues. Per the germline V gene, CDR1 is LNHDA and CDR2 is SQIVND (reference sequence). Trimming pared 3 bases from V and 5 bases from J, leaving 17 bases between.

The rearrangement links TRBV11-3 to TRBJ2-7, with D unresolved. Germline V gene data show CDR1 as SGHNT and CDR2 as YENEEA. The CDR3 runs 16 residues. V was cut by 1 base and J by 3 bases, with 16 bases left in between. CDR3: CASSLGLGRPVYEQYF. The CDR3, as DNA: TGTGCCAGCAGCTTAGGGTTGGGCAGGCCTGTCTACGAGCAGTACTTC.

The CDR3 protein is CASRLTGGAEKLFF. The CDR3 region has the DNA TGTGCCAGCAGGCTAACAGGGGGCGCCGAAAAACTGTTTTTT. The chain has TRBV6-6 and TRBJ1-4; 9 bases align to TRBD1. The CDR3 is 14 amino acids. Germline V CDR1 and CDR2: MNHNY, SVGAGI (reference sequence). The J segment lost 8 bases and the V segment lost 6 bases, leaving 7 bases of the junction unmatched.

This chain uses TRBV28 with TRBJ2-3, with 11 bases that match TRBD2. CDR1 is MDHEN, CDR2 SYDVKM, per germline. J lost 3 bases, V lost 2 bases, and 7 bases had no gene match. The CDR3 covers 17 residues. CDR3 sequence: CASSLTPSGGLTDTQYF. The CDR3, as DNA: TGTGCCAGCAGTTTAACTCCTAGCGGGGGGCTTACAGATACGCAGTATTTT.

The rearrangement uses TRBV5-1 and TRBJ2-7, with 11 bases lining up with TRBD1. The ends lost 5 bases at V and 6 bases at J; junction bases unmatched: 4. This CDR3 region has 13 residues. The germline V gene encodes CDR1 SGHRS and CDR2 YFSETQ. CDR3 sequence: CASRQGQGAEQYF. In DNA form, the CDR3 reads TGCGCCAGCAGACAAGGACAGGGGGCCGAGCAGTACTTC. Complete variable domain (other parts from reference TRBV5-1 and TRBJ2-7): KAGVTQTPRYLIKTRGQQVTLSCSPISGHRSVSWYQQTPGQGLQFLFEYFSETQRNKGNFPGRFSGRQFSNSRSEMNVSTLELGDSALYLCASRQGQGAEQYFGPGTRLTVT.

The chain recombines TRBV6-6 with TRBJ2-3; 8 bases line up with TRBD2. The junction had 3 bases not matched to a gene; V was cut back by 7 bases and J by 6 bases. Per germline, CDR1 MNHNY and CDR2 SVGAGI (reference sequence). The CDR3 extends over 12 amino acids. The CDR3 protein is CASTGGGDTQYF. CDR3 DNA sequence: TGTGCCAGCACGGGGGGGGGCGATACGCAGTATTTT.

This clone was detected only once. The chain couples TRBV28 to TRBJ1-1; D not certain. Looked up from germline, CDR1 is MDHEN and CDR2 is SYDVKM. With 2 bases removed from V and 4 bases from J, the gap between germline ends came to 8 bases. This CDR3 contains 13 residues. CDR3 in amino acids: CASSLGRGTEAFF. CDR3 nucleotide sequence: TGTGCCAGCAGTTTAGGGCGGGGCACTGAAGCTTTCTTT.

The chain links TRBV4-3 to TRBJ2-6; possible D gene TRBD1, 5 bases. The CDR3 has 18 residues. Trimming pared 4 bases from V and 0 bases from J, leaving 16 bases between. Germline V CDR1 and CDR2: LGHNA, YSLEER. CDR3 region: CASSRRQFLSSGANVLTF. In nucleotides, the CDR3 is TGCGCCAGCAGCCGGCGACAGTTCCTCAGCTCTGGGGCCAACGTCCTGACTTTC.

The chain couples TRBV5-1 to TRBJ1-1; D remains ambiguous. The CDR3 is made up of 14 amino acids. V was clipped by 0 bases and J by 2 bases, with 8 bases between them. Germline V gives CDR1 SGHRS, CDR2 YFSETQ. The CDR3 nucleotides are TGCGCCAGCAGCTTGGGTCTTATCAACACTGAAGCTTTCTTT. This encodes CASSLGLINTEAFF.

CDR3 sequence reads: CASSPGVRPFLYEQYF. CDR3 DNA: TGTGCCAGCAGCCCGGGGGTCCGACCATTTCTTTACGAGCAGTACTTC. The V and J genes are TRBV5-6 and TRBJ2-7; D is possibly TRBD2 (6 bases). CDR1 and CDR2 (germline): SGHDT, YYEEEE. The CDR3 spans 16 residues. The V end was cut by 4 bases, the J end by 4 bases, with 21 bases between.

This clone was seen a handful of times. The rearrangement uses TRBV6-5 and TRBJ2-3; unclear D gene. Germline V gene data show CDR1 as MNHEY and CDR2 as SVGAGI. V lost 6 bases and J lost 0, with 13 bases in between. The CDR3 totals 15 residues. CDR3 residues: CASSPPWRSTDTQYF. CDR3 in DNA: TGTGCCAGCAGCCCGCCGTGGCGGAGCACAGATACGCAGTATTTT.